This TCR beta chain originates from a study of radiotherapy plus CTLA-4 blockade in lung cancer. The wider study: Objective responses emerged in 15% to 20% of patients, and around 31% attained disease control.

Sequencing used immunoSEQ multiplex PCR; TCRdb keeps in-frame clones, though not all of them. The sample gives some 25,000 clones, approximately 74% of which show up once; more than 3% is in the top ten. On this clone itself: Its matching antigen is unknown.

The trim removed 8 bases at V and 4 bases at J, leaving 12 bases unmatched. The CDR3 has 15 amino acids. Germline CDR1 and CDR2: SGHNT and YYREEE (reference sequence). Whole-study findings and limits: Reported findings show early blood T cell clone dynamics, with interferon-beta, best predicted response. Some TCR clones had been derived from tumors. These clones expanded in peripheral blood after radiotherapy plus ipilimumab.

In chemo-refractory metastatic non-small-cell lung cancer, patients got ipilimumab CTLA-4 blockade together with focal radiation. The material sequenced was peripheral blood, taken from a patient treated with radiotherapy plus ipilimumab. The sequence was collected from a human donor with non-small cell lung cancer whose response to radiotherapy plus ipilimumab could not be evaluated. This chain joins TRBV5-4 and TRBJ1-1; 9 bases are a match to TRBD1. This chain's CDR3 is CARGGWGQGSTEAFF. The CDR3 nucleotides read TGTGCCAGGGGGGGTTGGGGACAGGGAAGCACTGAAGCTTTCTTT.